This T cell receptor beta chain was recorded in a study of blood T cell repertoires in COVID-19 (dated by TCRdb to between 2020 and 2021). At the level of the whole study: Samples from collaborators originated in the United States, Italy and Spain and spanned both the acute and convalescent phases of COVID-19. The material from the prospective study consisted of cDNA or gDNA derived from T cells, B-cell-depleted T cells, or PBMCs. The samples were drawn from the first 160 participants of the ongoing ImmuneRACE study and from 1,254 subjects provided by 6 global collaborators. Deeply sampled blood TCRbeta repertoires from subjects exposed to, actively infected with, or recovered from COVID-19 were included in the dataset. Where HLA class I and class II types were available, the types were taken from metadata supplied by the sample provider, not from assay-based typing. Nearly every sample came with metadata listing a de-identified subject ID, COVID-19 status, age in years and sex. A freely available public database, intended as a resource for researchers studying the immune response to SARS-CoV-2, is where the repertoires were released.

TCRbeta CDR3 regions were amplified from genomic DNA by means of the immunoSEQ Assay, a bias-controlled multiplex PCR. The source study handled its data this way. The number of nucleated cells in each sample was estimated by amplification of reference gene primers within the assay. To quantify the absolute abundance of each unique TCRbeta CDR3 rearrangement, sequence reads were collapsed and filtered. For each sample, productive Simpson clonality was calculated as the square root of Simpson's diversity index over productive rearrangements. TCRdb retrieved this table from immuneACCESS and kept in-frame rearrangements only. Not all clones are present; in checked studies, unresolved V genes account for under half, and no reason is known for the remainder. The V and J calls and clone size were taken over from that table, and D and trimming were inferred from the DNA. The sample profile shows tens of thousands of clones; roughly 90% of them were found once. The ten largest clones represent 30% to 45% of the sample.

Comments on this clone: The target of this receptor is not known. Nothing much larger sits one base from this clone, and base qualities are not available.

For CDR1 and CDR2, the germline V gene lists MNHEY and SVGAGI. Including the terminal cysteine and phenylalanine, the CDR3 comprises 15 residues. The sequence is cut down to CDR3 DNA, 45 bases in frame from base 1. V loses 4 bases at its end and J loses 2 bases; junction bases beyond the gene matches: 4. The paper's findings and limits, for the study overall: The quantity of clinical and demographic metadata differed by source and by participant and was supplied without curation.

Collaborating institutions collected whole blood in K2EDTA tubes following their own protocols. For TCRbeta analysis, collaborators shipped samples in one of three forms: frozen whole blood, isolated PBMCs, or DNA extracted from either of those sample types. The receptor comes from a man aged 55 to 70 with active or convalescent COVID-19. The V and J genes are TRBV6-5 and TRBJ1-2; 10 bases in between match TRBD1. Sequenced material: peripheral blood. CDR3 protein: CASSLGGQGNYGYTF. The nucleotide sequence reads as follows: TGTGCCAGCAGTTTAGGGGGACAGGGGAACTATGGCTACACCTTC.